This TCR beta chain was observed in a study of cytomegalovirus exposure and HLA in healthy donors. Study-level results: For TCR beta chains, V- and J-gene trimming was later linked to a missense DCLRE1C variant.

Primers: 60 Vbeta forward and 13 Jbeta reverse. The data were produced by immunoSEQ multiplex PCR, yet TCRdb's version contains in-frame clones alone and is incomplete. The table has 100,000 to 150,000 clones, over 80% seen once. This clone was detected only once. Its antigen is as yet unknown. Sequencing was done on a sample of PBMCs. This clonotype was obtained from a boy aged 10-17 years in good health and CMV-seronegative.

The CDR3 here is CASSLVVEQFF. CDR3 DNA: TGTGCCAGCAGCTTGGTCGTTGAGCAGTTCTTC. The chain combines TRBV5-4 with TRBJ2-1; D is unclear. The CDR3 has 11 residues. Germline V gene lookup returns CDR1 SGHNT and CDR2 YYREEE (reference sequence). V lost 0 bases, J lost 9 bases, and 4 bases lay in between.